This T cell receptor (beta chain) was recovered during a study of CD8+CD57+ T cells in acquired aplastic anemia. The CDR3 is 16 residues long. After removal of 6 bases from V and 2 bases from J, the junction contained 12 bases not matched to a gene. Whole-study results and caveats: Researchers reported that CD8+ Simpson's diversity was not significantly different in patients versus controls.

Genomic DNA templated the TCR beta VDJ and CDR3 profiling. From the reads, TCRdb called clonotypes with MiXCR, one entry per CDR3 protein. The profile covers fewer than 200,000 distinct CDR3 sequences, with approximately 60% appearing a single time and 45% taken by the ten largest. With respect to this clonotype: Its antigen remains unidentified.

Material: sorted CD4+, CD8+, or CD8+CD57+ T cells (not recorded which) from PBMCs. The TCR comes from a human donor in good health. This sequence joins TRBV12-3 or TRBV12-4 and TRBJ2-7; TRBD1 agrees at 8 bases. CDR3 sequence (DNA): TGTGCCAGCAGCCGCCCTAGCGACAGGGGACCCTACGAGCAGTACTTC. It codes for CASSRPSDRGPYEQYF.